A selection of T cell receptor beta chains follows, all from one sample in a study of PD-1 blockade in classical Hodgkin lymphoma. Some clones are missing from TCRdb's copy, which holds only in-frame ones; the method was immunoSEQ multiplex PCR. The data show approximately 65,000 clones, 75% to 95% seen once. The specimen was peripheral blood mononuclear cells (PBMCs), collected before the fourth cycle of nivolumab. The receptors here all came from a human donor with classical Hodgkin lymphoma. CDR3s include the opening cysteine and the closing phenylalanine or tryptophan. A D gene is named only where the DNA matches it firmly. Only some rows state a clone size, as once, few, many or a class for expanded clones.

J gene: TRBJ2-1; V gene: TRBV5-4; D gene: TRBD2; clone size: .; CDR3 protein: CASTRGGGFVNEQFF; CDR3 DNA: TGTGCCAGCACCCGTGGCGGGGGGTTCGTCAATGAGCAGTTCTTC
J gene: TRBJ2-7; V gene: TRBV7-2; D gene: .; clone size: .; CDR3 protein: CASSPDYYYEQYF; CDR3 DNA: TGTGCCAGCAGCCCGGACTACTACTACGAGCAGTACTTC
J gene: TRBJ1-6; V gene: TRBV5-6; D gene: .; clone size: .; CDR3 protein: CASSREGLNSPLHF; CDR3 DNA: TGTGCCAGCAGCCGGGAGGGGCTCAATTCACCCCTCCACTTT
J gene: TRBJ1-2; V gene: TRBV6-5; D gene: TRBD1; clone size: .; CDR3 protein: CASSYLLGQGDGYTF; CDR3 DNA: TGTGCCAGCAGTTATCTATTGGGACAGGGGGATGGCTACACCTTC
J gene: TRBJ1-6; V gene: TRBV10-3; D gene: .; clone size: few; CDR3 protein: CAISRGLTELNNSPLHF; CDR3 DNA: TGTGCCATCAGTAGGGGCCTGACAGAGCTTAATAATTCACCCCTCCACTTT
J gene: TRBJ2-7; V gene: TRBV5-1; D gene: TRBD2; clone size: .; CDR3 protein: CASSESRGDLGEQYF; CDR3 DNA: TGCGCCAGCAGCGAGTCCCGGGGGGACCTGGGCGAGCAGTACTTC
J gene: TRBJ2-7; V gene: TRBV7-9; D gene: TRBD1; clone size: .; CDR3 protein: CASSLDSGQGSSEQYF; CDR3 DNA: TGTGCCAGCAGCTTAGATTCGGGACAGGGGTCCTCCGAGCAGTACTTC
J gene: TRBJ2-3; V gene: TRBV2; D gene: .; clone size: .; CDR3 protein: CASSDEGLSTDTQYF; CDR3 DNA: TGTGCCAGCAGTGATGAAGGGCTGAGCACAGATACGCAGTATTTT
J gene: TRBJ2-1; V gene: TRBV12-5; D gene: TRBD2; clone size: .; CDR3 protein: CASGPRLAGDNEQFF; CDR3 DNA: TGTGCTAGTGGCCCTCGACTAGCGGGGGACAATGAGCAGTTCTTC
J gene: TRBJ1-1; V gene: TRBV7-9; D gene: TRBD1; clone size: .; CDR3 protein: CASSLRQGDTEAFF; CDR3 DNA: TGTGCCAGCAGCTTAAGACAGGGTGACACTGAAGCTTTCTTT
J gene: TRBJ2-1; V gene: TRBV5-1; D gene: .; clone size: .; CDR3 protein: CASSTPGELMDEQFF; CDR3 DNA: TGCGCCAGCAGCACTCCAGGGGAGCTTATGGATGAGCAGTTCTTC
J gene: TRBJ2-1; V gene: TRBV28; D gene: .; clone size: .; CDR3 protein: CASRVPGSSYNEQFF; CDR3 DNA: TGTGCCAGCAGAGTGCCAGGGAGTTCCTACAATGAGCAGTTCTTC
J gene: TRBJ1-4; V gene: TRBV6-1; D gene: .; clone size: .; CDR3 protein: CASTKPRGREKLFF; CDR3 DNA: TGTGCCAGCACCAAACCAAGAGGCCGTGAAAAACTGTTTTTT
J gene: TRBJ2-7; V gene: TRBV19; D gene: .; clone size: .; CDR3 protein: CASTPSFDSGIYEQYF; CDR3 DNA: TGTGCCAGTACCCCCAGTTTTGACAGCGGCATCTACGAGCAGTACTTC
J gene: TRBJ2-7; V gene: TRBV21-1; D gene: .; clone size: once; CDR3 protein: CASSPPVLATRGGEQYF; CDR3 DNA: TGTGCCAGCAGCCCGCCGGTTTTGGCGACGCGAGGGGGGGAGCAGTACTTC
J gene: TRBJ1-6; V gene: TRBV6-1; D gene: .; clone size: once; CDR3 protein: CASSEFGLLYNSPLHF; CDR3 DNA: TGTGCCAGCAGTGAATTTGGGCTGCTCTATAATTCACCCCTCCACTTT
J gene: TRBJ1-2; V gene: TRBV13; D gene: .; clone size: .; CDR3 protein: CASSDGPGNNYGYTF; CDR3 DNA: TGTGCCAGCAGCGATGGGCCGGGTAATAACTATGGCTACACCTTC
J gene: TRBJ1-1; V gene: TRBV5-1; D gene: .; clone size: .; CDR3 protein: CASSFQEGMNTEAFF; CDR3 DNA: TGCGCCAGCAGCTTCCAGGAAGGGATGAACACTGAAGCTTTCTTT
J gene: TRBJ1-1; V gene: TRBV6-5; D gene: .; clone size: few; CDR3 protein: CASIWGPEAFF; CDR3 DNA: TGTGCCAGCATTTGGGGGCCTGAAGCTTTCTTT
J gene: TRBJ2-1; V gene: TRBV19; D gene: .; clone size: .; CDR3 protein: CASSITANNEQFF; CDR3 DNA: TGTGCCAGTAGTATTACGGCGAACAATGAGCAGTTCTTC
J gene: TRBJ2-7; V gene: TRBV15; D gene: .; clone size: once; CDR3 protein: CATSRETAQSSYEQYF; CDR3 DNA: TGTGCCACCAGCAGAGAGACAGCCCAGAGCTCCTACGAGCAGTACTTC
J gene: TRBJ2-3; V gene: TRBV7-9; D gene: TRBD1; clone size: .; CDR3 protein: CASSPRQGPTDTQYF; CDR3 DNA: TGTGCCAGCAGCCCGAGACAGGGGCCCACAGATACGCAGTATTTT
J gene: TRBJ1-1; V gene: TRBV6-1; D gene: .; clone size: .; CDR3 protein: CASSGEPEAFF; CDR3 DNA: TGTGCCAGCAGTGGGGAGCCGGAAGCTTTCTTT
J gene: TRBJ1-5; V gene: TRBV7-9; D gene: .; clone size: few; CDR3 protein: CASSLGFQPQHF; CDR3 DNA: TGTGCCAGCAGCTTAGGGTTTCAGCCCCAGCATTTT
J gene: TRBJ1-1; V gene: TRBV5-1; D gene: .; clone size: .; CDR3 protein: CASSLARRDRDTEAFF; CDR3 DNA: TGCGCCAGCAGCTTGGCCAGAAGAGACAGAGACACTGAAGCTTTCTTT
J gene: TRBJ2-7; V gene: TRBV7-6; D gene: .; clone size: .; CDR3 protein: CASSSHLGSYEQYF; CDR3 DNA: TGTGCCAGCAGCTCCCACCTAGGTTCCTACGAGCAGTACTTC
J gene: TRBJ2-3; V gene: TRBV19; D gene: TRBD1; clone size: .; CDR3 protein: CASSLPVGDRGPDTQYF; CDR3 DNA: TGTGCCAGTAGTCTCCCGGTCGGGGACAGGGGGCCAGATACGCAGTATTTT
J gene: TRBJ2-7; V gene: TRBV27; D gene: .; clone size: .; CDR3 protein: CASSFGQSREQYF; CDR3 DNA: TGTGCCAGCAGTTTCGGGCAATCCCGCGAGCAGTACTTC
J gene: TRBJ1-2; V gene: TRBV6-4; D gene: TRBD1; clone size: .; CDR3 protein: CASSDWTGGGGYTF; CDR3 DNA: TGTGCCAGCAGTGACTGGACAGGGGGAGGTGGCTACACCTTC
J gene: TRBJ1-4; V gene: TRBV5-1; D gene: .; clone size: once; CDR3 protein: CASSKSQGGEKLFF; CDR3 DNA: TGCGCCAGCAGTAAAAGCCAGGGCGGGGAAAAACTGTTTTTT
J gene: TRBJ1-5; V gene: TRBV6-1; D gene: .; clone size: .; CDR3 protein: CASNVGQPQHF; CDR3 DNA: TGTGCCAGCAACGTAGGGCAGCCCCAGCATTTT
J gene: TRBJ2-3; V gene: TRBV11-2; D gene: .; clone size: .; CDR3 protein: CASSSTTGSTDTQYF; CDR3 DNA: TGTGCCAGCAGCTCTACTACAGGGAGCACAGATACGCAGTATTTT
J gene: TRBJ2-3; V gene: TRBV4-2; D gene: .; clone size: .; CDR3 protein: CASSQEGGPQDTQYF; CDR3 DNA: TGTGCCAGCAGCCAAGAAGGGGGACCGCAAGATACGCAGTATTTT
J gene: TRBJ1-2; V gene: TRBV6-1; D gene: .; clone size: .; CDR3 protein: CASSEEKGNYGYTF; CDR3 DNA: TGTGCCAGCAGTGAAGAAAAGGGGAACTATGGCTACACCTTC
J gene: TRBJ1-3; V gene: TRBV7-8; D gene: .; clone size: .; CDR3 protein: CASSYNRGNTIYF; CDR3 DNA: TGTGCCAGCAGTTACAATAGAGGAAACACCATATATTTT
J gene: TRBJ2-1; V gene: TRBV7-2; D gene: .; clone size: .; CDR3 protein: CASSSLRGTHQFF; CDR3 DNA: TGTGCCAGCAGCTCACTGCGCGGGACTCACCAGTTCTTC
J gene: TRBJ1-2; V gene: TRBV6-1; D gene: .; clone size: .; CDR3 protein: CASSEYGGYYGYTF; CDR3 DNA: TGTGCCAGCAGTGAGTACGGGGGGTACTATGGCTACACCTTC
J gene: TRBJ2-1; V gene: TRBV2; D gene: TRBD1; clone size: .; CDR3 protein: CASSDPGGSYNEQFF; CDR3 DNA: TGTGCCAGCAGTGACCCAGGGGGTTCCTACAATGAGCAGTTCTTC
J gene: TRBJ2-3; V gene: TRBV7-9; D gene: TRBD2; clone size: .; CDR3 protein: CASSSTSGGAIRDTQYF; CDR3 DNA: TGTGCCAGCAGCAGTACTAGCGGGGGGGCCATCAGAGATACGCAGTATTTT
J gene: TRBJ2-1; V gene: TRBV6-5; D gene: .; clone size: once; CDR3 protein: CASSYPPRDEQFF; CDR3 DNA: TGTGCCAGCAGTTACCCCCCCCGCGATGAGCAGTTCTTC
J gene: TRBJ2-1; V gene: TRBV7-3; D gene: TRBD2; clone size: .; CDR3 protein: CASSPLAGGYNEQFF; CDR3 DNA: TGTGCCAGCAGCCCCCTGGCGGGGGGATACAATGAGCAGTTCTTC
J gene: TRBJ2-7; V gene: TRBV5-1; D gene: TRBD2; clone size: .; CDR3 protein: CASSLGGGNEQYF; CDR3 DNA: TGCGCCAGCAGCCTGGGGGGAGGGAACGAGCAGTACTTC
J gene: TRBJ2-5; V gene: TRBV7-8; D gene: TRBD2; clone size: few; CDR3 protein: CASTIASGGPPETQYF; CDR3 DNA: TGTGCCAGCACCATAGCTAGCGGGGGACCCCCAGAGACCCAGTACTTC
J gene: TRBJ1-3; V gene: TRBV6-1; D gene: TRBD1; clone size: .; CDR3 protein: CASNDRGYSGNTIYF; CDR3 DNA: TGTGCCAGCAACGACAGGGGGTACTCTGGAAACACCATATATTTT
J gene: TRBJ2-7; V gene: TRBV30; D gene: .; clone size: .; CDR3 protein: CACGVVPYEQYF; CDR3 DNA: TGTGCCTGTGGGGTGGTTCCCTACGAGCAGTACTTC
J gene: TRBJ2-5; V gene: TRBV5-1; D gene: .; clone size: .; CDR3 protein: CASSLAESEETQYF; CDR3 DNA: TGCGCCAGCAGCTTGGCAGAGTCCGAAGAGACCCAGTACTTC
J gene: TRBJ2-3; V gene: TRBV7-2; D gene: TRBD2; clone size: .; CDR3 protein: CASSSAAGGTDTQYF; CDR3 DNA: TGTGCCAGCAGCTCAGCAGCGGGGGGTACAGATACGCAGTATTTT
J gene: TRBJ1-5; V gene: TRBV28; D gene: .; clone size: .; CDR3 protein: CASGIEGNQPQHF; CDR3 DNA: TGTGCCAGTGGGATCGAGGGCAATCAGCCCCAGCATTTT
J gene: TRBJ2-1; V gene: TRBV7-7; D gene: .; clone size: .; CDR3 protein: CASSPMEFF; CDR3 DNA: TGTGCTAGCAGCCCTATGGAGTTCTTC
J gene: TRBJ1-4; V gene: TRBV6-5; D gene: .; clone size: .; CDR3 protein: CASSTTRTNEKLFF; CDR3 DNA: TGTGCCAGCAGCACGACCCGAACTAATGAAAAACTGTTTTTT
J gene: TRBJ2-1; V gene: TRBV6-1; D gene: .; clone size: .; CDR3 protein: CASRALGTSYNEQFF; CDR3 DNA: TGTGCCAGCAGAGCACTCGGTACCTCCTACAATGAGCAGTTCTTC